This is a list of T cell receptor beta chains from one sample in a study of metastatic and nonmetastatic thyroid tumors. TCRdb re-processed the PCR reads through MiXCR. The data show some 35,000 clones, approximately 30% seen once. Material: blood. The source of these receptors is a female donor with papillary thyroid cancer or a benign thyroid nodule (not recorded which). Some clones in this sample may be carry-over from other donors' samples. CDR3s include the opening cysteine and the closing phenylalanine or tryptophan. The D gene is left open where the match is weak. Clone size is stated in some rows and not others, as once, few, many or a class when expanded.

clone_size: NA
v_call: TRBV5-1
d_call: TRBD1
cdr3_length: 16
j_call: TRBJ2-1
cdr3_aa: CASSLSGQGQYNEQFF
cdr3_nt: TGCGCCAGCAGCCTCTCTGGACAGGGACAATACAATGAGCAGTTCTTC

clone_size: many
v_call: TRBV18
d_call: NA
cdr3_length: 13
j_call: TRBJ1-6
cdr3_aa: CASSQDGNSPLHF
cdr3_nt: TGTGCCAGCTCGCAGGACGGGAATTCACCCCTCCACTTT

clone_size: NA
v_call: TRBV20-1
d_call: NA
cdr3_length: 15
j_call: TRBJ1-1
cdr3_aa: CSARDGARLNTEAFF
cdr3_nt: TGCAGTGCTAGAGATGGTGCCAGACTGAACACTGAAGCTTTCTTT

clone_size: few
v_call: TRBV6-5
d_call: NA
cdr3_length: 15
j_call: TRBJ2-1
cdr3_aa: CASSYQEFFGGEQFF
cdr3_nt: TGTGCCAGCAGTTACCAGGAGTTCTTTGGCGGTGAGCAGTTCTTC

clone_size: NA
v_call: TRBV5-1
d_call: NA
cdr3_length: 16
j_call: TRBJ2-2
cdr3_aa: CASSPASGSTTGELFF
cdr3_nt: TGCGCCAGCAGCCCAGCCTCCGGGAGCACTACCGGGGAGCTGTTTTTT

clone_size: many
v_call: TRBV19
d_call: NA
cdr3_length: 16
j_call: TRBJ1-2
cdr3_aa: CASSVLRYVANYGYTF
cdr3_nt: TGTGCCAGTAGTGTACTCCGATACGTAGCTAACTATGGCTACACCTTC

clone_size: NA
v_call: TRBV5-3
d_call: TRBD1
cdr3_length: 17
j_call: TRBJ2-3
cdr3_aa: CARLGTAPNSTTDTQYF
cdr3_nt: TGTGCCAGACTCGGGACAGCTCCTAACTCCACCACAGATACGCAGTATTTT

clone_size: many
v_call: TRBV19
d_call: NA
cdr3_length: 13
j_call: TRBJ1-1
cdr3_aa: CASSITADREAFF
cdr3_nt: TGTGCCAGTAGTATAACGGCTGACCGTGAAGCTTTCTTT

clone_size: NA
v_call: TRBV20-1
d_call: TRBD2
cdr3_length: 14
j_call: TRBJ2-3
cdr3_aa: CSAAGTSDTDTQYF
cdr3_nt: TGCAGTGCTGCCGGGACTAGCGACACAGATACGCAGTATTTT

clone_size: many
v_call: TRBV10-1
d_call: NA
cdr3_length: 12
j_call: TRBJ1-1
cdr3_aa: CASKNANTEAFF
cdr3_nt: TGCGCCAGCAAAAATGCCAACACTGAAGCTTTCTTT

clone_size: many
v_call: TRBV20-1
d_call: TRBD1
cdr3_length: 13
j_call: TRBJ1-2
cdr3_aa: CSAVGTANYGYTF
cdr3_nt: TGCAGTGCTGTTGGGACAGCTAACTATGGCTACACCTTC

clone_size: NA
v_call: TRBV20-1
d_call: TRBD2
cdr3_length: 14
j_call: TRBJ2-5
cdr3_aa: CSAILAGGQDTQYF
cdr3_nt: TGCAGTGCTATACTAGCGGGGGGGCAAGATACCCAGTACTTC

clone_size: medium-sized
v_call: TRBV5-1
d_call: TRBD1
cdr3_length: 15
j_call: TRBJ2-7
cdr3_aa: CASSLGTGSSYEQYF
cdr3_nt: TGCGCCAGCAGCTTAGGGACAGGGAGCTCCTACGAGCAGTACTTC

clone_size: NA
v_call: TRBV5-1
d_call: NA
cdr3_length: 15
j_call: TRBJ2-7
cdr3_aa: CASSLPGKVDYEQYF
cdr3_nt: TGCGCCAGCAGCTTGCCAGGGAAGGTTGACTACGAGCAGTACTTC

clone_size: many
v_call: TRBV10-2
d_call: NA
cdr3_length: 14
j_call: TRBJ1-2
cdr3_aa: CASSEGDLLYGYTF
cdr3_nt: TGCGCCAGCAGTGAGGGGGATCTGCTCTATGGCTACACCTTC

clone_size: many
v_call: TRBV28
d_call: NA
cdr3_length: 13
j_call: TRBJ2-3
cdr3_aa: CASSLPGTDTQYF
cdr3_nt: TGTGCCAGCAGTTTACCGGGCACAGATACGCAGTATTTT

clone_size: NA
v_call: TRBV15
d_call: NA
cdr3_length: 15
j_call: TRBJ2-5
cdr3_aa: CATRREGGPQETQYF
cdr3_nt: TGTGCCACCAGAAGAGAGGGGGGCCCTCAAGAGACCCAGTACTTC

clone_size: many
v_call: TRBV5-4
d_call: TRBD1
cdr3_length: 13
j_call: TRBJ2-1
cdr3_aa: CASSNIQGQGMFF
cdr3_nt: TGCGCCAGCAGCAACATACAAGGACAGGGAATGTTCTTC

clone_size: many
v_call: TRBV4-1
d_call: NA
cdr3_length: 15
j_call: TRBJ1-5
cdr3_aa: CASSQGSGGYQPQHF
cdr3_nt: TGCGCCAGCAGCCAAGGATCAGGTGGATATCAGCCCCAGCATTTT

clone_size: NA
v_call: TRBV7-3
d_call: NA
cdr3_length: 15
j_call: TRBJ1-1
cdr3_aa: CASSLIPSDNTEAFF
cdr3_nt: TGTGCCAGCAGCTTAATTCCGAGTGACAACACTGAAGCTTTCTTT

clone_size: once
v_call: TRBV20-1
d_call: NA
cdr3_length: 15
j_call: TRBJ1-1
cdr3_aa: CIARDPEMGGTEAFF
cdr3_nt: TGCATTGCTAGAGATCCCGAGATGGGCGGTACTGAAGCTTTCTTT

clone_size: many
v_call: TRBV10-3
d_call: TRBD2
cdr3_length: 13
j_call: TRBJ2-1
cdr3_aa: CAISASGNNEQFF
cdr3_nt: TGTGCCATCAGTGCTAGCGGGAACAATGAGCAGTTCTTC

clone_size: many
v_call: TRBV29-1
d_call: TRBD2
cdr3_length: 15
j_call: TRBJ2-1
cdr3_aa: CSVSSGRALGNEQFF
cdr3_nt: TGCAGCGTTTCGAGCGGGAGGGCTCTTGGAAATGAGCAGTTCTTC

clone_size: NA
v_call: TRBV4-3
d_call: TRBD2
cdr3_length: 14
j_call: TRBJ2-7
cdr3_aa: CASSSSGGPYEQYF
cdr3_nt: TGCGCCAGCAGCAGTAGCGGGGGACCCTACGAGCAGTACTTC